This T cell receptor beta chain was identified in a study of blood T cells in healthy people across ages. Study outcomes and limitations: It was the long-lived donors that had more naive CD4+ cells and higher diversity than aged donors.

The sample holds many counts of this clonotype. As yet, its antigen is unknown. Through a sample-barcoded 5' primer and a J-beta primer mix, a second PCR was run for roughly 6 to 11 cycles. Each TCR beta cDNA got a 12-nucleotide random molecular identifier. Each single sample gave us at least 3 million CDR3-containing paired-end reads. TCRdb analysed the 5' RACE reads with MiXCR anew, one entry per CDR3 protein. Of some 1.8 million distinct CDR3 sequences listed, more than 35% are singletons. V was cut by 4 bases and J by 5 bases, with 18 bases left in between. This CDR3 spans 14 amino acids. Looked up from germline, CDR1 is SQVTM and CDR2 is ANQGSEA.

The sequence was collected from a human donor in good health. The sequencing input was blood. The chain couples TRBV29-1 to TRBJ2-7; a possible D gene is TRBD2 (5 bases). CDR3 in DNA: TGCAGCGTTGGGGGTCGGGGTTTGATCCACGAGCAGTACTTC. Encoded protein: CSVGGRGLIHEQYF.